This TCR beta chain was captured in a study of T cell responses to AZD1222 COVID-19 vaccine. Second doses at about 4 or about 12 weeks were pooled. This CDR3 spans 14 amino acids. Per germline, CDR1 LGHDT and CDR2 YNNKEL (reference sequence). J gave up 7 bases and V 0 bases, and 3 bases lay outside the gene matches. TCRdb's copy holds only in-frame clones and misses some; the assay was immunoSEQ multiplex PCR. The table records fewer than 120,000 clones, about 94% of them present only once. The source is an adult who received the AZD1222 COVID-19 vaccine. The sequencing here drew on peripheral blood, taken 28 days after the second AZD1222 dose. The V and J genes are TRBV3-1 (or the pseudogene TRBV3-2) and TRBJ2-7; TRBD2 aligns across 10 bases. The CDR3 region has the DNA TGTGCCAGCAGCCAAGAACCTAGCGGGGGTGAGCAGTACTTC. The encoded protein is CASSQEPSGGEQYF.